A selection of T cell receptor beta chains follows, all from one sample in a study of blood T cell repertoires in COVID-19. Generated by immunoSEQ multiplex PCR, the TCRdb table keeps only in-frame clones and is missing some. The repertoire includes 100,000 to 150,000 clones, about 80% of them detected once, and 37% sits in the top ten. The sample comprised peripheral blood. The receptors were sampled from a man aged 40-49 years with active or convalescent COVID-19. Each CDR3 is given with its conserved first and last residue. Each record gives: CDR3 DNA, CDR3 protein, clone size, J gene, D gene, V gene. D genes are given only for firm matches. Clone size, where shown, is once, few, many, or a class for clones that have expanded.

cdr3_nt: TGTGCCAGCAGCTTAACTAGAACCGGGGAGCTGTTTTTT; cdr3_aa: CASSLTRTGELFF; clone_size: NA; j_call: TRBJ2-2; d_call: NA; v_call: TRBV11-3
cdr3_nt: TGCGCCAGCAGCCAAGGGATTAGCGGGAGTTGGGCCTACGAGCAGTACTTC; cdr3_aa: CASSQGISGSWAYEQYF; clone_size: NA; j_call: TRBJ2-7; d_call: TRBD2; v_call: TRBV4-1
cdr3_nt: TGTGCCAGCTACCGGGACAGGGTTGACAATGAGCAGTTCTTC; cdr3_aa: CASYRDRVDNEQFF; clone_size: NA; j_call: TRBJ2-1; d_call: TRBD1; v_call: TRBV18
cdr3_nt: TGTGCCAGCAGCTACTTAGCGGGGGGGGAATACGAGCAGTACTTC; cdr3_aa: CASSYLAGGEYEQYF; clone_size: NA; j_call: TRBJ2-7; d_call: TRBD2; v_call: TRBV7-2
cdr3_nt: TGTGTCAGAAGCTTAGTTCCAGGGATGAACACTGAAGCTTTCTTT; cdr3_aa: CVRSLVPGMNTEAFF; clone_size: NA; j_call: TRBJ1-1; d_call: NA; v_call: TRBV7-5
cdr3_nt: TGTGCCAGCAGTGAGGGGCCCAGCGAGCAGTACTTC; cdr3_aa: CASSEGPSEQYF; clone_size: NA; j_call: TRBJ2-7; d_call: NA; v_call: TRBV6-1
cdr3_nt: TGTGCCAGTAGTTTCGGGACTAGCGGCTACGAGCAGTACTTC; cdr3_aa: CASSFGTSGYEQYF; clone_size: NA; j_call: TRBJ2-7; d_call: TRBD2; v_call: TRBV19
cdr3_nt: TGTGCCAGCAGCTCAGCGGGGATTACCTACGAGCAGTACTTC; cdr3_aa: CASSSAGITYEQYF; clone_size: NA; j_call: TRBJ2-7; d_call: TRBD2; v_call: TRBV14
cdr3_nt: TGTGCCAGCAGCGTAGCTGGACAGGGCACTGAAGCTTTCTTT; cdr3_aa: CASSVAGQGTEAFF; clone_size: NA; j_call: TRBJ1-1; d_call: TRBD1; v_call: TRBV9
cdr3_nt: TGTGCCAGCAGCTCCCCGACCGGGGAGCTGTTTTTT; cdr3_aa: CASSSPTGELFF; clone_size: NA; j_call: TRBJ2-2; d_call: NA; v_call: TRBV7-9
cdr3_nt: TGCGCCAGCAGTGCTAGCGGGGGGGCGACAGATACGCAGTATTTT; cdr3_aa: CASSASGGATDTQYF; clone_size: NA; j_call: TRBJ2-3; d_call: TRBD2; v_call: TRBV10-2
cdr3_nt: TGCAGCGTTGTGGACAGCTACACTGAAGCTTTCTTT; cdr3_aa: CSVVDSYTEAFF; clone_size: NA; j_call: TRBJ1-1; d_call: NA; v_call: TRBV29-1
cdr3_nt: TGCAGCGTTGATCGGGGAAGGAGCACTGAAGCTTTCTTT; cdr3_aa: CSVDRGRSTEAFF; clone_size: NA; j_call: TRBJ1-1; d_call: NA; v_call: TRBV29-1
cdr3_nt: TGTGCCAGCAGTTCCCTTGGGACACTTAACACTGAAGCTTTCTTT; cdr3_aa: CASSSLGTLNTEAFF; clone_size: NA; j_call: TRBJ1-1; d_call: NA; v_call: TRBV28
cdr3_nt: TGTGCCAGTAGTCAGACAGGGAATTCACCCCTCCACTTT; cdr3_aa: CASSQTGNSPLHF; clone_size: few; j_call: TRBJ1-6; d_call: TRBD1; v_call: TRBV19
cdr3_nt: TGTGCCAGCAGTTATGGCAACGATGGCTACACCTTC; cdr3_aa: CASSYGNDGYTF; clone_size: NA; j_call: TRBJ1-2; d_call: NA; v_call: TRBV6-5
cdr3_nt: TGTGCCAGCTCACCACCACAGGGTACGACTTTCGGAAACACCATATATTTT; cdr3_aa: CASSPPQGTTFGNTIYF; clone_size: NA; j_call: TRBJ1-3; d_call: NA; v_call: TRBV18